This passage covers 20 T cell receptor beta chains from one sample sequenced in a study of T cell responses to AZD1222 COVID-19 vaccine. Produced via immunoSEQ multiplex PCR; TCRdb's table is partial and in-frame only. The sample records about 120,000 clones, about 90% being singletons. Sample: peripheral blood, taken on day 0 of AZD1222 vaccination. These receptors were collected from an adult in good health.

V usage is TRBV10-3 and J usage is TRBJ2-7; a weak D match, TRBD1 (5 bases). V dropped 0 bases and J dropped 0 bases, with 6 bases sitting between them. CDR1 ENHRY and CDR2 SYGVKD come from the germline V gene. There are 14 residues in the CDR3. CDR3 coding DNA: TGTGCCATCAGTGAGTCGACAGCCTCCTACGAGCAGTACTTC. As protein: CAISESTASYEQYF.

The chain carries TRBV5-4 and TRBJ1-1; TRBD1 matches at 8 bases. The J segment lost 5 bases and the V segment lost 4 bases, leaving 10 bases of the junction unmatched. The length of the CDR3 is 15 residues. Germline CDR1 and CDR2: SGHNT and YYREEE (reference sequence). As DNA, the CDR3 is TGTGCCAGCAGCCCGGGTGGACAGGGAGGGACTGAAGCTTTCTTT. It translates to CASSPGGQGGTEAFF.

This chain uses TRBV19 with TRBJ2-5, with TRBD2 matching over 11 bases. The CDR3 totals 19 residues. Germline V gives CDR1 LNHDA, CDR2 SQIVND (reference sequence). V lost 1 base, J lost 0 bases, and 10 bases stayed unmatched. Written as DNA, the CDR3 is TGTGCCAGTAGTATAGGGTCAAGGACTAGCGGGCCCAACCAAGAGACCCAGTACTTC. As protein: CASSIGSRTSGPNQETQYF.

The CDR3 sequence: CASSLSSGVEQYF. The CDR3 coding sequence is TGCGCCAGCAGCCTATCCTCGGGGGTCGAGCAGTACTTC. This chain links TRBV4-3 with TRBJ2-7, with TRBD2 as a possible D gene (6 bases). CDR3 length equals 13 residues. Deletions cut 4 bases from V and 6 bases from J, with 13 bases between. Germline V CDR1 and CDR2: LGHNA, YSLEER.

This chain links TRBV2 with TRBJ2-1, with 10 bases fitting TRBD1. CDR1 is SNHLY and CDR2 is FYNNEI in the germline V gene. The CDR3 consists of 15 residues. V shed 6 bases, J shed 8 bases, and the junction held 10 bases outside the gene matches. The CDR3 loop is CASRFPGQGTYEQFF. The CDR3 DNA reads as TGTGCCAGCAGATTCCCGGGACAGGGGACTTATGAGCAGTTCTTC.

V usage is TRBV6-5 and J usage is TRBJ2-2; D gene unclear. V gave up 6 bases and J gave up 4 bases, with 9 bases separating them. Germline CDR1 reads MNHEY; CDR2 reads SVGAGI. CDR3 length equals 13 residues. The CDR3 loop reads CASRALATGELFF. As DNA, the CDR3 is TGTGCCAGCAGAGCACTGGCCACCGGGGAGCTGTTTTTT.

V gene TRBV7-6 combines with J gene TRBJ2-7; 12 bases align to TRBD1. This CDR3 is built from 15 residues. Germline V lookup: CDR1 SGHVS, CDR2 FNYEAQ. V shed 5 bases, J shed 3 bases, and the junction held 5 bases outside the gene matches. CDR3 bases: TGTGCCAGCAGCGGAGGGACAGGGGGCTTCTACGAGCAGTACTTC. Protein sequence: CASSGGTGGFYEQYF.

V gene TRBV28 combines with J gene TRBJ1-4, with D possibly being TRBD1 (5 bases). The CDR3 has 14 residues. Between the trimmed V and J ends, which lost 3 bases and 7 bases, there was a span of 12 bases. In germline, CDR1 is MDHEN, CDR2 SYDVKM. CDR3 amino acids: CASSFGGTREKLFF. The DNA for the CDR3 is TGTGCCAGCAGTTTCGGAGGGACGCGTGAAAAACTGTTTTTT.

This chain joins TRBV7-9 and TRBJ1-1; TRBD1 agrees at 7 bases. The V gene end was trimmed by 5 bases and the J gene end by 9 bases; junction bases not matched to a gene: 6. The CDR3 consists of 12 residues. Per the germline V gene, CDR1 is SEHNR and CDR2 is FQNEAQ (reference sequence). CDR3 DNA sequence: TGTGCCAGCAGCGCCGGGACAGACCAAGCTTTCTTT. Its translation: CASSAGTDQAFF.

J is TRBJ1-2 and V is TRBV19; possible D gene TRBD1, 5 bases. Germline V gene sequence: CDR1 LNHDA, CDR2 SQIVND (reference sequence). There are 13 residues in the CDR3. Trimming pared 7 bases from V and 4 bases from J, leaving 13 bases between. Here the CDR3 DNA reads TGTGCCAGTAAGGCCGGGGACGGCTATGGCTACACCTTC. Translating gives CASKAGDGYGYTF.

V usage is TRBV4-1 and J usage is TRBJ1-2; tentative D call: TRBD1 (6 bases). V was cut by 0 bases and J by 9 bases, with 14 bases left in between. CDR1 MGHRA and CDR2 YSYEKL come from the germline V gene. The CDR3 runs to 14 residues. The chain's CDR3 is CASSQDQGGRRYTF. As DNA, the CDR3 is TGCGCCAGCAGCCAAGATCAAGGGGGTCGCCGCTACACCTTC.

The CDR3 loop is CAWSASETQYF. The CDR3 DNA is TGTGCCTGGAGTGCTAGCGAGACCCAGTACTTC. The chain links TRBV30 to TRBJ2-5, with D maybe TRBD2 (5 bases). Germline CDR1 is GTSNPN and CDR2 is SVGIG (reference sequence). This CDR3 is built from 11 residues. Trimming took off 1 base at V and 5 bases at J, with 5 bases between the two ends.

The chain uses TRBV7-8 and TRBJ1-2; D not resolved. CDR3 size: 14 residues. Trimming stripped 3 bases from V and 0 bases from J, with 8 bases between. The germline V gene encodes CDR1 SGHVS and CDR2 FQNEAQ. As DNA, the CDR3 is TGTGCCAGCAGCTTCTTTGTGACTAACTATGGCTACACCTTC. It encodes CASSFFVTNYGYTF.

The chain links TRBV5-1 to TRBJ1-2; a possible D gene is TRBD1 (6 bases). The CDR3 consists of 17 residues. V was shortened by 2 bases and J by 0 bases, with 17 bases between the two germline ends. From germline, CDR1 is SGHRS and CDR2 YFSETQ. For the CDR3, the DNA is TGCGCCAGCAGCTTTGGGGTACAGGGCCAATCTAACTATGGCTACACCTTC. Its protein is CASSFGVQGQSNYGYTF.

This clone appeared a single time. V usage is TRBV6-5 and J usage is TRBJ2-5, with a tentative D call TRBD2 (5 bases). Trimming stripped 2 bases from V and 5 bases from J, with 9 bases between. Per germline, CDR1 MNHEY and CDR2 SVGAGI. The CDR3 covers 13 residues. CDR3 bases: TGTGCCAGCAGTTACCTGAGGGAGGAGACCCAGTACTTC. Translated, it gives CASSYLREETQYF.

The genes are TRBV24-1 and TRBJ2-7, with D uncertain. The CDR3 has 10 residues. Germline CDR1 and CDR2: KGHDR and SFDVKD. With 3 bases removed from V and 7 bases from J, the gap between germline ends came to 3 bases. CDR3 sequence reads: CATSDSEQYF. As DNA, the CDR3 is TGTGCCACCAGTGATAGTGAGCAGTACTTC.

The chain recombines TRBV6-5 with TRBJ1-5, with 7 bases lining up with TRBD1. Per germline, CDR1 MNHEY and CDR2 SVGAGI. The CDR3 covers 14 residues. The V segment lost 4 bases and the J segment 7 bases; nucleotides outside the gene matches: 7. This CDR3 reads CASSSGQARQPQHF. The CDR3 nucleotides read TGTGCCAGCAGTTCCGGACAGGCTAGGCAGCCCCAGCATTTT.

The chain couples TRBV2 to TRBJ2-1; D remains unclear. Germline CDR1 reads SNHLY; CDR2 reads FYNNEI. The length of the CDR3 is 15 residues. V was pared by 1 base and J by 0 bases, with 7 bases between. Written as DNA, the CDR3 is TGTGCCAGCAGTGAAGACGGCAGCTCCTACAATGAGCAGTTCTTC. Its protein is CASSEDGSSYNEQFF.

This chain links TRBV5-1 with TRBJ2-2, with D possibly matching TRBD2 (6 bases). The CDR3 is 17 amino acids. Between the trimmed V and J ends, which lost 0 bases and 5 bases, there was a span of 17 bases. Germline V gene sequence: CDR1 SGHRS, CDR2 YFSETQ. The CDR3: CASSLGGASRNTGELFF. The CDR3 region has the DNA TGCGCCAGCAGCTTGGGCGGGGCCTCGCGGAATACCGGGGAGCTGTTTTTT.

The CDR3: CAWEAGYLYGYTF. The CDR3, as DNA: TGTGCCTGGGAGGCAGGGTACCTATATGGCTACACCTTC. This sequence joins TRBV30 and TRBJ1-2, with D maybe TRBD1 (5 bases). V was shortened by 5 bases and J by 5 bases, with 15 bases between the two germline ends. The CDR3 spans 13 residues. Germline V CDR1 and CDR2: GTSNPN, SVGIG (reference sequence).